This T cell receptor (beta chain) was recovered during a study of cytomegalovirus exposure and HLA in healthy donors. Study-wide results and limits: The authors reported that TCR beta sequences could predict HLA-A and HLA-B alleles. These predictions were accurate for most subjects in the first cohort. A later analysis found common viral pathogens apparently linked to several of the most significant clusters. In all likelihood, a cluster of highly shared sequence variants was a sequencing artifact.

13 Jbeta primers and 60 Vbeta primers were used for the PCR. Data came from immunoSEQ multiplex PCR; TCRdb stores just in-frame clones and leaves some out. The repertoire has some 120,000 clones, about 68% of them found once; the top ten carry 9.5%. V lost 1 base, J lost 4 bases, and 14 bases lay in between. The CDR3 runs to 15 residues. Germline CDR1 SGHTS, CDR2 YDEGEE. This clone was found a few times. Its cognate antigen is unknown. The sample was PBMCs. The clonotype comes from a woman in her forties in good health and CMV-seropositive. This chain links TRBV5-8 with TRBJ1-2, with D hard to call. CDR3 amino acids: CASSLPGRTTYGYTF. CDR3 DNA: TGTGCCAGCAGCTTGCCGGGAAGAACTACCTATGGCTACACCTTC.